This T cell receptor beta chain was identified in a study of cytomegalovirus exposure and HLA in healthy donors. Notes on the study in general: Specificity of a few CMV-associated chains for CMV antigens was verified in vitro.

Donors were ostensibly healthy at sampling, although undocumented immune exposures were probable. PCR used 60 Vbeta primers and 13 Jbeta primers. TCRdb's copy holds only in-frame clones and misses some; the assay was immunoSEQ multiplex PCR. The table records about 140,000 clones, around 80% of them present only once. About this clone itself: Its antigen is currently unknown.

The CDR3 runs 14 residues. The J segment lost 3 bases and the V segment lost 9 bases, leaving 10 bases of the junction unmatched. Germline CDR1 is MNHNS and CDR2 is SASEGT. The receptor was derived from a man younger than 35 in good health and CMV-seropositive. The sequenced sample was PBMCs. The V and J genes are TRBV6-1 and TRBJ1-2, with 7 bases that match TRBD1. The CDR3 sequence: CASLRSQGDYGYTF. The CDR3 DNA is TGTGCCAGTCTCAGGTCCCAGGGGGACTATGGCTACACCTTC.